The sequence of this TCR beta chain was determined in a study of OX40 agonist ivuxolimab in advanced cancers. About the study: The study gave patients intravenous ivuxolimab at 0.01 to 10 mg/kg every 2 weeks.

V lost 5 bases to trimming and J lost 9 bases; unmatched junction nucleotides: 9. This CDR3 spans 14 amino acids. The germline gives CDR1 SGHTA, CDR2 FQGNSA. Sequencing used immunoSEQ multiplex PCR; TCRdb keeps in-frame clones, though not all of them. The table includes approximately 90,000 clones, 87% detected once. The genes are TRBV7-2 and TRBJ1-5, with 8 bases that match TRBD1. The sequencing used CD4+ or CD8+ T cells sorted from blood, collected in a trial of the OX40 agonist ivuxolimab. The origin of this receptor is an adult with an advanced solid tumor such as melanoma, head and neck, liver or kidney cancer. The CDR3 DNA sequence: TGTGCCAGCAGCCCAACAGCGGACAGGGTGCCCCAGCATTTT. This codes for CASSPTADRVPQHF.